The 9 T cell receptor beta chains given below trace back to one sample, sequenced in a study of blood T cell repertoires in COVID-19. Assay: immunoSEQ multiplex PCR; the TCRdb copy retains only in-frame clones and omits some. The sample lists hundreds of thousands of clones, 89% occurring once. The sequenced material came from peripheral blood. Every receptor here comes from a man between 18 and 35 years old with COVID-19, enrolled during active disease.

J is TRBJ2-7 and V is TRBV27; 7 bases are shared with TRBD2. In germline, CDR1 is MNHEY, CDR2 SMNVEV (reference sequence). The CDR3 sequence is 15 residues long. The junction had 9 bases not matched to a gene; V was cut back by 4 bases and J by 3 bases. CDR3 amino acids: CASSYRTRGVYEQYF. As DNA, the CDR3 is TGTGCCAGCAGTTATCGGACTAGGGGAGTCTACGAGCAGTACTTC.

In its sample, this clone was seen once. The chain couples TRBV30 to TRBJ1-5, with D perhaps matching TRBD1 (6 bases). The CDR3 spans 14 residues. CDR1 is GTSNPN and CDR2 is SVGIG in the germline V gene (reference sequence). The V end lost 0 bases, the J end lost 7 bases, and 13 bases lay between the germline ends. CDR3 sequence: CAWSVKGGEQPQHF. DNA of the CDR3: TGTGCCTGGAGTGTTAAGGGGGGGGAGCAGCCCCAGCATTTT.

The chain recombines TRBV5-4 with TRBJ2-5; no clear D. The germline V gene encodes CDR1 SGHNT and CDR2 YYREEE (reference sequence). Between the trimmed V and J ends, which lost 4 bases and 5 bases, there was a span of 9 bases. This CDR3 has 12 amino acids. The CDR3 DNA reads TGTGCCAGCAGCCCCAATCGGGAGACCCAGTACTTC. It encodes CASSPNRETQYF.

Only a few counts were recorded for this clone. The V and J genes are TRBV24-1 and TRBJ2-1; 7 bases match TRBD1. The germline gives CDR1 KGHDR, CDR2 SFDVKD. CDR3 length equals 14 residues. Germline trimming cut 2 bases from V and 10 bases from J; bases unmatched to any gene: 7. This CDR3 is CATSDSGQSNEQFF. In nucleotides, the CDR3 is TGTGCCACCAGTGATTCGGGACAGAGTAACGAGCAGTTCTTC.

The chain couples TRBV11-2 to TRBJ2-3, with TRBD2 matching over 9 bases. This CDR3 has 17 amino acids. V lost 1 base, J lost 6 bases, and 11 bases stayed unmatched. Germline V gene sequence: CDR1 SGHAT, CDR2 FQNNGV. The CDR3 DNA reads TGTGCCAGCAGCTTAGCTGGCGCGGGAGGGCCAGATGATACGCAGTATTTT. Translation gives CASSLAGAGGPDDTQYF.

The rearrangement joins TRBV6-8 to TRBJ2-1; a weak D match, TRBD2 (5 bases). This CDR3 comprises 15 residues. Germline V gene sequence: CDR1 MNHGY, CDR2 SAAAGT. Trimming pared 3 bases from V and 7 bases from J, leaving 16 bases between. CDR3 in amino acids: CASSYFPGPGNEQFF. CDR3 nucleotide sequence: TGTGCCAGCAGTTATTTCCCGGGTCCGGGGAATGAGCAGTTCTTC.

The chain employs TRBV30 and TRBJ2-7, with 7 bases fitting TRBD1. The CDR3 has 15 amino acids. V lost 2 bases and J lost 3; bases outside the gene matches: 10. CDR1 and CDR2 from the germline V gene are GTSNPN and SVGIG (reference sequence). The CDR3 sequence: CAWSSYRGRNYEQYF. CDR3 coding DNA: TGTGCCTGGAGTAGCTACAGGGGCCGAAACTACGAGCAGTACTTC.

Only a few counts were recorded for this clone. The chain uses TRBV28 and TRBJ1-5; TRBD1 aligns across 9 bases. Per the germline V gene, CDR1 is MDHEN and CDR2 is SYDVKM. This CDR3 is 15 amino acids long. The trim removed 4 bases at V and 6 bases at J, leaving 7 bases unmatched. The CDR3 reads CASSSDRGFSQPQHF. CDR3 in DNA: TGTGCCAGCAGTTCGGACAGGGGTTTTTCTCAGCCCCAGCATTTT.

The V gene is TRBV25-1, the J gene TRBJ2-5, with 7 bases identical to TRBD2. Germline CDR1 MGHDK, CDR2 SYGVNS. The CDR3 extends over 14 amino acids. Trimming at V came to 2 bases and at J to 9 bases, leaving 9 bases not matched to a gene. CDR3 bases: TGTGCCAGCAGTGAAAACGGCCACCGGGGGGCCCAGTACTTC. Translating gives CASSENGHRGAQYF.